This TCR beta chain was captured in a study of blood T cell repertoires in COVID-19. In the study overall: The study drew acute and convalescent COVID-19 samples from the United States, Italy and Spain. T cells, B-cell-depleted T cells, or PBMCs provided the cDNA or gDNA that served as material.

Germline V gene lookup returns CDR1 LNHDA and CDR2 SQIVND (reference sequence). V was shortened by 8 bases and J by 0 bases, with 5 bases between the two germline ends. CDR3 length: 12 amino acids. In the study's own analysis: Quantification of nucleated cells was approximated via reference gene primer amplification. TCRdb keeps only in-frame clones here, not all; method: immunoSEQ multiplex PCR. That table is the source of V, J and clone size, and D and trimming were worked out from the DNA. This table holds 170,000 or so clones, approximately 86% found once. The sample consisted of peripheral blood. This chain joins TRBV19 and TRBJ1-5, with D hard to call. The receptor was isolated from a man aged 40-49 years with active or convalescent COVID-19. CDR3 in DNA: TGTGCCAGTCGCTATAGCAATCAGCCCCAGCATTTT. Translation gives CASRYSNQPQHF.